This paragraph reports one T cell receptor beta chain. This table comes from immunoSEQ multiplex PCR, and its TCRdb copy is limited to in-frame clones, with some not included. The sample includes over 85,000 clones, roughly 95% of them seen just once. The data are from a study of technical replicates of blood from four donors. The CDR3 covers 14 residues. Germline assignment: CDR1 SGDLS and CDR2 YYNGEE. The V gene end was trimmed by 3 bases and the J gene end by 5 bases; junction bases not matched to a gene: 1. This clonotype originated in a human donor in good health. The sequencing input was T cells isolated from PBMCs. This chain connects TRBV9 to TRBJ2-3, with TRBD2 matching 12 bases. The CDR3 region has the DNA TGTGCCAGCAGCGGGGGACTAGCGGGAGATACGCAGTATTTT. Translating it yields CASSGGLAGDTQYF.